Each of the 29 T cell receptor beta chains below was sequenced from the same sample in a study of PD-1 blockade in classical Hodgkin lymphoma. After autologous stem cell transplantation all patients relapsed, and prior brentuximab vedotin exposure differed between cohorts. Isolation of CD4+ T cells from thawed PBMCs was performed by magnetic negative selection. The protocol was immunoSEQ multiplex PCR, while the TCRdb copy is restricted to in-frame clones and leaves out a portion. The sample has about 8,500 clones; approximately 83% are singletons. The sequences come from CD4+ T cells from blood, collected at baseline. The origin of the receptors is a human donor with classical Hodgkin lymphoma.

This clone was observed a handful of times. The chain combines TRBV4-1 with TRBJ1-3; D remains unclear. Germline V gene sequence: CDR1 MGHRA, CDR2 YSYEKL. This CDR3 is built from 18 residues. V lost 1 base and J 2 bases, leaving 18 bases between the germline ends. The CDR3 DNA reads as TGCGCCAGCAGCCAAGTTGATATGGGGTGGAGTGCTGGAAACACCATATATTTT. Encoded protein: CASSQVDMGWSAGNTIYF.

This clone was observed a few times. The rearrangement links TRBV7-2 to TRBJ1-2; 8 bases are shared with TRBD1. The CDR3 contains 14 residues. CDR1 is SGHTA, CDR2 FQGNSA, per germline. Germline trimming cut 1 base from V and 6 bases from J; bases unmatched to any gene: 4. CDR3 nucleotide sequence: TGTGCCAGCAGCTTAGGCCCACAGGGGGATGGCTACACCTTC. It yields the protein CASSLGPQGDGYTF.

V and J are TRBV27 and TRBJ2-2, with 7 bases identical to TRBD1. Germline V gene sequence: CDR1 MNHEY, CDR2 SMNVEV (reference sequence). The length of the CDR3 is 13 residues. The V segment lost 4 bases and the J segment 9 bases; nucleotides outside the gene matches: 5. CDR3 residues: CASSSTGRRELFF. The CDR3 nucleotides are TGTGCCAGCAGTTCGACAGGGCGCCGGGAGCTGTTTTTT.

The chain joins TRBV28 to TRBJ2-3; a possible D gene is TRBD1 (6 bases). Germline-derived CDR1 and CDR2 are MDHEN and SYDVKM. The CDR3 runs 15 residues. The V gene lost 5 bases and the J gene lost 1 base, with 13 bases spanning the gap. The chain's CDR3 is CASSAPSGGTDTQYF. In nucleotides, the CDR3 is TGTGCCAGCAGTGCCCCTTCAGGGGGCACAGATACGCAGTATTTT.

The gene calls are TRBV28 and TRBJ1-4; no clear D gene. Germline V gene sequence: CDR1 MDHEN, CDR2 SYDVKM. The CDR3 runs to 13 residues. V lost 1 base and J lost 7, with 7 bases in between. CDR3 sequence: CASSLSHGEKLFF. As DNA, the CDR3 is TGTGCCAGCAGTTTATCTCACGGTGAAAAACTGTTTTTT.

CDR3 sequence: CAWSVGSVNSYEQYF. DNA for the CDR3: TGTGCCTGGAGTGTAGGGTCTGTCAACTCCTACGAGCAGTACTTC. The chain recombines TRBV30 with TRBJ2-7, with D hard to call. CDR3 length: 15 residues. Germline V gene lookup returns CDR1 GTSNPN and CDR2 SVGIG (reference sequence). V lost 0 bases, J lost 0 bases, and 12 bases lay in between.

The chain's CDR3 is CASSLVGDSTDTQYF. In DNA form, the CDR3 reads TGTGCCAGCAGCTTAGTGGGTGACTCCACAGATACGCAGTATTTT. This rearrangement joins TRBV11-2 to TRBJ2-3; no firm D call. Per germline, CDR1 SGHAT and CDR2 FQNNGV. Trimming removed 1 base at V and 2 bases at J, with 10 bases between. The CDR3 covers 15 residues.

This chain connects TRBV4-1 to TRBJ2-7; the D is unclear. The CDR3 sequence is 17 residues long. Between the trimmed V and J ends, which lost 0 bases and 0 bases, there was a span of 15 bases. Germline lookup yields CDR1 MGHRA and CDR2 YSYEKL. CDR3 coding DNA: TGCGCCAGCAGCCAAGATCCTGTCGTCGGGCTCTCCTACGAGCAGTACTTC. It yields the protein CASSQDPVVGLSYEQYF.

V gene TRBV19 combines with J gene TRBJ2-7; 8 bases line up with TRBD1. Germline values: CDR1 LNHDA, CDR2 SQIVND (reference sequence). The CDR3 length is 13 residues. V dropped 10 bases and J dropped 5; count of bases not matched to a gene: 10. The CDR3: CATRTGRGDEQYF. The CDR3 DNA follows: TGTGCCACCCGGACAGGGCGGGGTGACGAGCAGTACTTC. The full variable domain, with the rest looked up from reference TRBV19 and TRBJ2-7, is DGGITQSPKYLFRKEGQNVTLSCEQNLNHDAMYWYRQDPGQGLRLIYYSQIVNDFQKGDIAEGYSVSREKKESFPLTVTSAQKNPTAFYLCATRTGRGDEQYFGPGTRLTVT.

The chain recombines TRBV4-1 with TRBJ1-5, with a tentative D call TRBD1 (5 bases). This CDR3 spans 17 amino acids. Trimming cost V 2 bases and J 0 bases, with 14 bases left between them. CDR1 is MGHRA and CDR2 is YSYEKL in the germline V gene. In nucleotides, the CDR3 is TGCGCCAGCAGCCAAACCGGGACGGGCTATAGCAATCAGCCCCAGCATTTT. Its translation: CASSQTGTGYSNQPQHF.

The CDR3 here is CASSLDGTGGVSGSHEQYF. The DNA of the CDR3 is TGTGCCAGCAGCTTAGATGGGACAGGGGGCGTCAGCGGGAGCCACGAGCAGTACTTC. The chain couples TRBV7-6 to TRBJ2-7, with 12 positions matching TRBD1. The CDR3 is 19 residues long. Germline V gene sequence: CDR1 SGHVS, CDR2 FNYEAQ. With 1 base clipped from V and 5 bases from J, the junction kept 15 bases outside the gene matches.

The chain couples TRBV5-1 to TRBJ2-2, with a tentative D call TRBD2 (5 bases). CDR1 and CDR2 from the germline V gene are SGHRS and YFSETQ. Trimming shortened V by 5 bases and J by 4 bases, and 9 bases separated the two germline ends. This CDR3 is built from 13 residues. Written as DNA, the CDR3 is TGCGCCAGCAGTAGGGAGTTCACCGGGGAGCTGTTTTTT. Translated, it gives CASSREFTGELFF. The full variable domain, in which reference TRBV5-1 and TRBJ2-2 provide the parts outside the CDR3, is KAGVTQTPRYLIKTRGQQVTLSCSPISGHRSVSWYQQTPGQGLQFLFEYFSETQRNKGNFPGRFSGRQFSNSRSEMNVSTLELGDSALYLCASSREFTGELFFGEGSRLTVL.

The J gene is TRBJ1-1, the V gene TRBV18; no clear D. Trimming stripped 2 bases from V and 6 bases from J, with 13 bases between. This CDR3 contains 14 residues. The germline V gene has CDR1 KGHSH and CDR2 LQKENI. CDR3 coding DNA: TGTGCCAGCTCACCAGTCGAGAAGGTGGCTGAAGCTTTCTTT. Translated: CASSPVEKVAEAFF.

The chain is built from TRBV11-2 and TRBJ1-2; maybe TRBD1 (5 bases). V shed 5 bases and J shed 5 bases, with 18 bases lying between them. The CDR3 loop spans 15 amino acids. Germline V gene sequence: CDR1 SGHAT, CDR2 FQNNGV. The DNA of the CDR3 is TGTGCCAGCAGCCCAAGCGGCGGGGCCGGGTATGGCTACACCTTC. Residues: CASSPSGGAGYGYTF. Full variable domain (missing parts from reference TRBV11-2 and TRBJ1-2): EAGVAQSPRYKIIEKRQSVAFWCNPISGHATLYWYQQILGQGPKLLIQFQNNGVVDDSQLPKDRFSAERLKGVDSTLKIQPAKLEDSAVYLCASSPSGGAGYGYTFGSGTRLTVV.

The chain has TRBV5-1 and TRBJ2-1; TRBD2 agrees at 11 bases. CDR1 and CDR2 (germline): SGHRS, YFSETQ. The CDR3 length is 16 residues. J was trimmed by 6 bases and V by 2 bases; bases with no gene match: 7. CDR3 residues: CASSLIAGGPLNEQFF. DNA of the CDR3: TGCGCCAGCAGCTTAATAGCGGGAGGGCCTCTCAATGAGCAGTTCTTC.

The chain combines TRBV6-6 with TRBJ2-1, with D unclear. V lost 4 bases to trimming and J lost 4 bases, with 8 bases between them. The CDR3 has 13 residues. From germline, CDR1 is MNHNY and CDR2 SVGAGI (reference sequence). CDR3 region: CASSLKRYNEQFF. The CDR3 coding sequence is TGTGCCAGCAGTTTGAAGCGATACAATGAGCAGTTCTTC.

This clone was detected only a few times. This chain joins TRBV23-1 and TRBJ2-4, with a tentative D call TRBD1 (5 bases). TRBV23-1 is an open reading frame whose function is uncertain. V gave up 2 bases and J gave up 0 bases, with 11 bases separating them. The CDR3 runs to 16 residues. The CDR3 region is CASSQRQKTAKNIQYF. The DNA for the CDR3 is TGCGCCAGCAGTCAAAGACAGAAGACAGCCAAAAACATTCAGTACTTC.

This clone was counted a single time. V gene TRBV6-1 combines with J gene TRBJ2-2; D gene unclear. There are 15 residues in the CDR3. Trimming removed 2 bases at V and 6 bases at J, with 13 bases between. Germline values: CDR1 MNHNS, CDR2 SASEGT. The CDR3 nucleotides are TGTGCCAGCAGTGAAACCCACGTACGGGCCGGGGAGCTGTTTTTT. Its translation: CASSETHVRAGELFF.

This clone was seen only a few times. The rearrangement uses TRBV28 and TRBJ2-7, with 10 bases that match TRBD2. CDR1 is MDHEN and CDR2 is SYDVKM in the germline V gene. V lost 3 bases and J lost 5; bases outside the gene matches: 13. The CDR3 is 17 amino acids. The CDR3 here is CASSLSGLAASWDEQYF. In DNA, the CDR3 is TGTGCCAGCAGTTTGAGTGGACTAGCGGCCTCCTGGGACGAGCAGTACTTC.

The chain has TRBV15 and TRBJ2-7; no clear D gene. This CDR3 has 13 amino acids. From germline, CDR1 is LNHNV and CDR2 YYDKDF (reference sequence). The V end lost 4 bases, the J end lost 4 bases, and 11 bases lay between the germline ends. The CDR3 is CATSKQLGYEQYF. CDR3 sequence (DNA): TGTGCCACCAGCAAACAGTTGGGGTACGAGCAGTACTTC. Combining the CDR3 with reference TRBV15 and TRBJ2-7 gives the whole variable domain DAMVIQNPRYQVTQFGKPVTLSCSQTLNHNVMYWYQQKSSQAPKLLFHYYDKDFNNEADTPDNFQSRRPNTSFCFLDIRSPGLGDTAMYLCATSKQLGYEQYFGPGTRLTVT.

V usage is TRBV5-4 and J usage is TRBJ2-7; 9 nucleotides align to TRBD1. CDR3 length equals 15 residues. The ends lost 3 bases at V and 3 bases at J; junction bases unmatched: 7. CDR1 is SGHNT and CDR2 is YYREEE in the germline V gene (reference sequence). The CDR3 DNA follows: TGTGCCAGCAGCTCGGGACAGGGACGGGTCTACGAGCAGTACTTC. Translating it yields CASSSGQGRVYEQYF.

Comments on this clone: Compared with germline, one end of the junction differs, possibly owing to a read error. The chain recombines TRBV2 with TRBJ2-7, with 9 nucleotides matching TRBD1. This CDR3 is built from 14 residues. The V gene's germline CDR1 is SNHLY and CDR2 FYNNEI. In nucleotides, the CDR3 is TGTGCCAGCAGGGAGACAGGGGGAAGCTACGAGCAGTGCTTC. The encoded protein is CASRETGGSYEQCF.

This chain connects TRBV7-8 to TRBJ2-7, with D possibly TRBD1 on 6 matching bases. The germline gives CDR1 SGHVS, CDR2 FQNEAQ. The CDR3 is made up of 13 amino acids. V lost 4 bases to trimming and J lost 2 bases, with 9 bases between them. CDR3 loop: CASSWDTAYEQYF. DNA for the CDR3: TGTGCCAGCAGCTGGGACACCGCCTACGAGCAGTACTTC. Filled out from reference TRBV7-8 and TRBJ2-7, the complete variable domain reads GAGVSQSPRYKVAKRGQDVALRCDPISGHVSLFWYQQALGQGPEFLTYFQNEAQLDKSGLPSDRFFAERPEGSVSTLKIQRTQQEDSAVYLCASSWDTAYEQYFGPGTRLTVT.

The gene calls are TRBV7-2 and TRBJ1-6; D remains ambiguous. The CDR3 length is 12 residues. V lost 7 bases and J lost 7, with 8 bases in between. Per germline, CDR1 SGHTA and CDR2 FQGNSA. CDR3 nucleotides: TGTGCCAGCAACCGAGAGAATTCACCCCTCCACTTT. Translated, it gives CASNRENSPLHF.

The rearrangement links TRBV6-1 to TRBJ1-1; 7 positions match TRBD1. Per germline, CDR1 MNHNS and CDR2 SASEGT. This CDR3 spans 17 amino acids. V gave up 4 bases and J gave up 0 bases; unmatched junction bases: 11. The CDR3 protein is CASSGQGPFLMNTEAFF. The CDR3 region has the DNA TGTGCCAGCAGTGGACAGGGCCCGTTTCTTATGAACACTGAAGCTTTCTTT.

CDR3 DNA: TGTGCCAGCTCGCCCGGGACGGAGTCCTACAATGAGCAGTTCTTC. It specifies CASSPGTESYNEQFF. The rearrangement joins TRBV18 to TRBJ2-1, with D perhaps given as TRBD1 or TRBD2 (5 bases each). This CDR3 region has 15 residues. CDR1 is KGHSH, CDR2 LQKENI, per germline. Trimming stripped 6 bases from V and 1 base from J, with 13 bases between.

The chain combines TRBV19 with TRBJ2-3, with 11 bases matching TRBD1. Germline V gene sequence: CDR1 LNHDA, CDR2 SQIVND (reference sequence). The CDR3 sequence is 15 residues long. After removal of 3 bases from V and 5 bases from J, the junction contained 4 bases not matched to a gene. In DNA, the CDR3 is TGTGCCAGTAGTATCGGGGGGACAGGGGGAGATACGCAGTATTTT. Its translation: CASSIGGTGGDTQYF.

The V call is TRBV11-2, the J call TRBJ2-1, with D perhaps TRBD2 (5 bases). Germline V gives CDR1 SGHAT, CDR2 FQNNGV. Trimming removed 5 bases from V and 7 bases from J, with 6 bases in between. This CDR3 is 11 amino acids long. CDR3: CASSRTNEQFF. The CDR3 bases are TGTGCCAGCAGCCGGACTAATGAGCAGTTCTTC. Full variable domain (remainder filled in from reference TRBV11-2 and TRBJ2-1): EAGVAQSPRYKIIEKRQSVAFWCNPISGHATLYWYQQILGQGPKLLIQFQNNGVVDDSQLPKDRFSAERLKGVDSTLKIQPAKLEDSAVYLCASSRTNEQFFGPGTRLTVL.

The chain combines TRBV6-5 with TRBJ2-3, with 7 bases that match TRBD2. The CDR3 is 13 residues long. The trim removed 9 bases at V and 4 bases at J, leaving 7 bases unmatched. Germline V gives CDR1 MNHEY, CDR2 SVGAGI. The CDR3 DNA is TGTGCCAGTCGACTAGCTTTGGCAGATACGCAGTATTTT. It yields the protein CASRLALADTQYF.